This T cell receptor (beta chain) is drawn from a study of OX40 agonist ivuxolimab in advanced cancers. Assay: immunoSEQ multiplex PCR; the TCRdb copy retains only in-frame clones and omits some. Of 49,000 or so clones in the sample, more than 80% were seen once. V lost 3 bases and J 4 bases, leaving 18 bases between the germline ends. CDR1 is MGHRA and CDR2 is YSYEKL in the germline V gene. The CDR3 sequence is 16 residues long. V usage is TRBV4-1 and J usage is TRBJ1-2; maybe TRBD1 (6 bases). This clonotype originated in an adult with an advanced solid tumor such as melanoma, head and neck, liver or kidney cancer. The sequencing used CD4+ or CD8+ T cells sorted from blood, collected in a trial of the OX40 agonist ivuxolimab. The chain's CDR3 is CASSQAGGTKIYGYTF. Here the CDR3 DNA reads TGCGCCAGCAGCCAGGCGGGCGGGACAAAAATCTATGGCTACACCTTC.